The entry that follows covers one T cell receptor (beta chain) sequence. Its antigen remains unknown. CDR3 length: 16 residues. Germline CDR1 and CDR2: SGHRS and YFSETQ. J was trimmed by 4 bases and V by 4 bases; bases with no gene match: 8. The data were taken from a study of identifying expanded T cells in peripheral blood. Points from the study as a whole: Clone count variance between approximately 2-week samples rose with total template count. Technical replicates showed approximately 1.2 changed clones; roughly two weeks approximately 15; four weeks 19.

No infections or other immune events were documented during collection. Sequencing used immunoSEQ multiplex PCR; TCRdb keeps in-frame clones, though not all of them. The top ten clones hold approximately 20% of a sample with 60,000 to 65,000 clones, about four fifths of them seen once. Sequencing was carried out using blood. The chain joins TRBV5-1 to TRBJ2-2; TRBD2 aligns across 9 bases. The TCR originated in a person aged 18 to 69 in good health. The CDR3 spells CASSRAGGSGTGELFF. For the CDR3, the DNA is TGCGCCAGCAGCAGAGCGGGAGGAAGTGGCACCGGGGAGCTGTTTTTT.